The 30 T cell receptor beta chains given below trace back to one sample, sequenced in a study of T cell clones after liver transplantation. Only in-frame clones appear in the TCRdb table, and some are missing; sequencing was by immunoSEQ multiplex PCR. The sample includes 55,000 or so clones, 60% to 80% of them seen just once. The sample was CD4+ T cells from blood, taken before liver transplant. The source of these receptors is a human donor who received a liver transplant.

The CDR3 here is CASRLSGGPSYEQYF. Written as DNA, the CDR3 is TGTGCCAGCAGGCTTAGCGGGGGGCCATCCTACGAGCAGTACTTC. The gene calls are TRBV14 and TRBJ2-7; 10 bases line up with TRBD2. CDR3 length: 15 residues. The V gene end was trimmed by 6 bases and the J gene end by 1 base; junction bases not matched to a gene: 6. The germline CDR1 and CDR2 sequences are SGHDN and FVKESK.

CDR3 sequence reads: CASSFHRLRLAGSPYEQYF. DNA for the CDR3: TGTGCCAGCAGTTTCCACCGGCTTCGGCTAGCGGGGAGCCCATACGAGCAGTACTTC. The chain joins TRBV28 to TRBJ2-7, with TRBD2 identical over 9 bases. After removal of 3 bases from V and 4 bases from J, the junction contained 19 bases not matched to a gene. Germline V gene lookup returns CDR1 MDHEN and CDR2 SYDVKM. The CDR3 consists of 19 residues.

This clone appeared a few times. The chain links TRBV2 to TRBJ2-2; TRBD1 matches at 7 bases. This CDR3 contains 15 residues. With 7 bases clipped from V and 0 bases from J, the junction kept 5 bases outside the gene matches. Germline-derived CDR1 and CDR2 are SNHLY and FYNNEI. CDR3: CASTLDRANTGELFF. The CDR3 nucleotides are TGTGCCAGCACCCTAGACAGGGCGAACACCGGGGAGCTGTTTTTT.

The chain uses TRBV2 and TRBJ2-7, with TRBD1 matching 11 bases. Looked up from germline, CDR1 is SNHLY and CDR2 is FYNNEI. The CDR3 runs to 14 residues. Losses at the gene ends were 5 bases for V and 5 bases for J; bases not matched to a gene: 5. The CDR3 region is CASSWRTGGDEQYF. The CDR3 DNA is TGTGCCAGCAGTTGGCGGACAGGGGGCGACGAGCAGTACTTC. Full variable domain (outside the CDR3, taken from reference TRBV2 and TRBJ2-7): EPEVTQTPSHQVTQMGQEVILRCVPISNHLYFYWYRQILGQKVEFLVSFYNNEISEKSEIFDDQFSVERPDGSNFTLKIRSTKLEDSAMYFCASSWRTGGDEQYFGPGTRLTVT.

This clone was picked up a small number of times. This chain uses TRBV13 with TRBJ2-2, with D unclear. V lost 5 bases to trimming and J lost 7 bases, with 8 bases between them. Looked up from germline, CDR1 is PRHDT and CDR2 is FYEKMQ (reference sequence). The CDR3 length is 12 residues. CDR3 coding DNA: TGTGCCAGCAGCGGCGGTCACGGGGAGCTGTTTTTT. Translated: CASSGGHGELFF.

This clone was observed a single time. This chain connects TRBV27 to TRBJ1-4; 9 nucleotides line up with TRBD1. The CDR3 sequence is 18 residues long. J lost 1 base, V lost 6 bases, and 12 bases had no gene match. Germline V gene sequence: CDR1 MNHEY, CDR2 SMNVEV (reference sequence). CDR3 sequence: CASSPGQGVFGTNEKLFF. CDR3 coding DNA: TGTGCCAGCAGCCCGGGACAGGGAGTGTTCGGAACTAATGAAAAACTGTTTTTT.

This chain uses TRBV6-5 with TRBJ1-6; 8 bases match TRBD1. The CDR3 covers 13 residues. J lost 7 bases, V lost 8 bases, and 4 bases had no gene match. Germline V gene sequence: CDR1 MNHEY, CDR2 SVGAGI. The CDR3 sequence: CASRQGTNSPLHF. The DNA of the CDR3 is TGTGCCAGCCGACAGGGGACGAATTCACCCCTCCACTTT.

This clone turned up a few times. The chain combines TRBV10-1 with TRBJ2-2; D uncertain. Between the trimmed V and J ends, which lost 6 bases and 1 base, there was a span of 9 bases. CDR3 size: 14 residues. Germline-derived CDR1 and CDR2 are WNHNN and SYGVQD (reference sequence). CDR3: CASSAELNTGELFF. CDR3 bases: TGCGCCAGCAGCGCCGAACTGAACACCGGGGAGCTGTTTTTT.

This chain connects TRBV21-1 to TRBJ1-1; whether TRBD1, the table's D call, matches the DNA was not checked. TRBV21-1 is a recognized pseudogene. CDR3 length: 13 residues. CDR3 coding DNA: TGTGCCAGCAGAGACAGGGGGGCCCCTGAAGCTTTCTTT. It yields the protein CASRDRGAPEAFF.

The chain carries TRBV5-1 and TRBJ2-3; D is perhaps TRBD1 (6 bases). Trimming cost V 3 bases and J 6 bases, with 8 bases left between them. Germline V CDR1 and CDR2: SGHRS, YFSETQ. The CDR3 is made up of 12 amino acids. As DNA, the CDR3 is TGCGCCAGCAGCTCACAGGGTGATACGCAGTATTTT. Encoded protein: CASSSQGDTQYF.

The CDR3 here is CASSPGRGPAEAFF. The CDR3 DNA reads TGTGCCAGCTCACCAGGGAGGGGACCGGCTGAAGCTTTCTTT. This chain links TRBV18 with TRBJ1-1; D possibly corresponds to TRBD1 (5 bases). CDR1 and CDR2 (germline): KGHSH, LQKENI. The CDR3 runs 14 residues. Trimming left V 2 bases short and J 6 bases short, with 13 bases between.

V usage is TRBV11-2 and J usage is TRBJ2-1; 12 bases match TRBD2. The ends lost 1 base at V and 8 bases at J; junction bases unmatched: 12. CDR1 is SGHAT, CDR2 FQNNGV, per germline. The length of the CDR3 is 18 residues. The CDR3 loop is CASSLGLAGDPWGYEQFF. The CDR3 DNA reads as TGTGCCAGCAGCTTAGGACTAGCGGGGGACCCTTGGGGGTATGAGCAGTTCTTC.

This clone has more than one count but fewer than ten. The CDR3 here is CASSERWGGGDQPQHF. CDR3 DNA: TGTGCCAGCAGTGAAAGGTGGGGGGGTGGGGATCAGCCCCAGCATTTT. The chain has TRBV2 and TRBJ1-5, with D possibly matching TRBD1 (5 bases). V lost 2 bases, J lost 5 bases, and 16 bases lay in between. The V gene's germline CDR1 is SNHLY and CDR2 FYNNEI. The CDR3 length is 16 residues.

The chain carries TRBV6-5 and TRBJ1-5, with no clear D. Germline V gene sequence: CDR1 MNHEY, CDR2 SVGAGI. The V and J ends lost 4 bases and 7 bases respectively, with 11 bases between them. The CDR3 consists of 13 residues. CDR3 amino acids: CASSFGRNQPQHF. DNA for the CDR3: TGTGCCAGCAGTTTCGGGAGAAACCAGCCCCAGCATTTT.

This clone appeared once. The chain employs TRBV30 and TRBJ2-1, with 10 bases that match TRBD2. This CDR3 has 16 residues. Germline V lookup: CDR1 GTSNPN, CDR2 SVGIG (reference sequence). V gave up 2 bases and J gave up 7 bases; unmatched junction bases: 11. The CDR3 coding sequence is TGTGCCTGGAGTAAACTGAGCGGGGGGGCCTGGAATGAGCAGTTCTTC. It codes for CAWSKLSGGAWNEQFF.

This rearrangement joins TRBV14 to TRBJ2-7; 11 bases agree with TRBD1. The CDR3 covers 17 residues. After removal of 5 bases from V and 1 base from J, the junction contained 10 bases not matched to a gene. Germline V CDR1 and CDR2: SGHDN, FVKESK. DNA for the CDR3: TGTGCCAGCAGCTTACACCCGGGACAGGGGGGATCCTACGAGCAGTACTTC. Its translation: CASSLHPGQGGSYEQYF.

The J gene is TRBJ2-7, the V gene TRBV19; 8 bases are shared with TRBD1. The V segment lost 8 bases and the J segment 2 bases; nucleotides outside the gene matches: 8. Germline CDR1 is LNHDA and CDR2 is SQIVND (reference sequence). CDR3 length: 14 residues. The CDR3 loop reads CASGGQGQPYEQYF. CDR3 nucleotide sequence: TGTGCCAGTGGTGGACAGGGACAACCCTACGAGCAGTACTTC.

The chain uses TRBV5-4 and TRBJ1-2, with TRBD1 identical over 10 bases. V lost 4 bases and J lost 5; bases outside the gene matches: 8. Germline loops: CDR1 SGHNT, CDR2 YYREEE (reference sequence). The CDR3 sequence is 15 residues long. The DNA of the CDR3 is TGTGCCAGCAGCGTACCGGACAGGGGGAGTTATGGCTACACCTTC. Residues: CASSVPDRGSYGYTF. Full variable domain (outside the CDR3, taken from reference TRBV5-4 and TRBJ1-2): ETGVTQSPTHLIKTRGQQVTLRCSSQSGHNTVSWYQQALGQGPQFIFQYYREEENGRGNFPPRFSGLQFPNYSSELNVNALELDDSALYLCASSVPDRGSYGYTFGSGTRLTVV.

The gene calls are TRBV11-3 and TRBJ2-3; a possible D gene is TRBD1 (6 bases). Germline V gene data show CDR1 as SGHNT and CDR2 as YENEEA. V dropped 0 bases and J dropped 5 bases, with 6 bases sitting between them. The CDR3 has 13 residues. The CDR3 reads CASSLEQGDTQYF. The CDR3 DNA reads TGTGCCAGCAGCTTAGAACAGGGAGATACGCAGTATTTT.

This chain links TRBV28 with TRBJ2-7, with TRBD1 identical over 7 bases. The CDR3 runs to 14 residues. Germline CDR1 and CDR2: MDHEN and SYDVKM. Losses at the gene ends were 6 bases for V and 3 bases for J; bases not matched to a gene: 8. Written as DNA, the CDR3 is TGTGCCAGCAGGCTCATACAGGGGAACTACGAGCAGTACTTC. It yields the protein CASRLIQGNYEQYF.

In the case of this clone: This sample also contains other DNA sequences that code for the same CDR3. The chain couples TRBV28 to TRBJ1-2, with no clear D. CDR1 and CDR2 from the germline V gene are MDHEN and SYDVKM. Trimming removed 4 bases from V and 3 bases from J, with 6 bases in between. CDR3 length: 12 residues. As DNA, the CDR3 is TGTGCCAGCAGTTCTTCAGACTATGGCTACACCTTC. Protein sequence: CASSSSDYGYTF.

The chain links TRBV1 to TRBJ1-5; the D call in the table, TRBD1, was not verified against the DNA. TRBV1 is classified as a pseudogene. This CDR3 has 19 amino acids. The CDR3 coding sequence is TGCACCAGCAGCCAAGATCCCCCTCCAGGGCTCGTTAGCAATCAGCCCCAGCATTTT. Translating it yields CTSSQDPPPGLVSNQPQHF.

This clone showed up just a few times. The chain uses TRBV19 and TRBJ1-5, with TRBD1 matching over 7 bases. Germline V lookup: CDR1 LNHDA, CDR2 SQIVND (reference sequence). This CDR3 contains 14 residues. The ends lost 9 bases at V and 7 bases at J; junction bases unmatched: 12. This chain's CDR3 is CASSHRGSGQPQHF. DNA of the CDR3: TGTGCCAGCTCCCACAGGGGCTCCGGGCAGCCCCAGCATTTT.

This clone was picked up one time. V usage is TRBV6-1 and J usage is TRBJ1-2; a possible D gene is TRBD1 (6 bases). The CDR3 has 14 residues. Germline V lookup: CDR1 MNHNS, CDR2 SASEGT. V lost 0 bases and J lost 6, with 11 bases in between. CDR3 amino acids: CASSEAPTGNGYTF. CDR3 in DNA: TGTGCCAGCAGTGAAGCCCCCACAGGGAATGGCTACACCTTC.

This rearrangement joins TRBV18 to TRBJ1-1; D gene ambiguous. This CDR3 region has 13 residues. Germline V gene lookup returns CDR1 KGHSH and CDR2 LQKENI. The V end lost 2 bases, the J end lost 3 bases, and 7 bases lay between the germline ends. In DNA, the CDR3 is TGTGCCAGCTCACCAGTTCAGGACACTGAAGCTTTCTTT. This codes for CASSPVQDTEAFF. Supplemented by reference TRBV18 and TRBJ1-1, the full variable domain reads NAGVMQNPRHLVRRRGQEARLRCSPMKGHSHVYWYRQLPEEGLKFMVYLQKENIIDESGMPKERFSAEFPKEGPSILRIQQVVRGDSAAYFCASSPVQDTEAFFGQGTRLTVV.

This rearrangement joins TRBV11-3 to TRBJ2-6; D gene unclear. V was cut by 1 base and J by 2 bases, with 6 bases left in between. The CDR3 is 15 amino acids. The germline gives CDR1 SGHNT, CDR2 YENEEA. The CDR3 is CASSLGEPGANVLTF. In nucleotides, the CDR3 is TGTGCCAGCAGCTTAGGCGAACCTGGGGCCAACGTCCTGACTTTC.

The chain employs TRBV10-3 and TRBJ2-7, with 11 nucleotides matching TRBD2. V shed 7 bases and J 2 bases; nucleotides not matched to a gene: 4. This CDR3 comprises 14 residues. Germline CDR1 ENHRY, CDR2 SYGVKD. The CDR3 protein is CAITGTSGTYEQYF. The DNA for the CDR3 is TGTGCCATCACAGGGACTAGCGGTACCTACGAGCAGTACTTC.

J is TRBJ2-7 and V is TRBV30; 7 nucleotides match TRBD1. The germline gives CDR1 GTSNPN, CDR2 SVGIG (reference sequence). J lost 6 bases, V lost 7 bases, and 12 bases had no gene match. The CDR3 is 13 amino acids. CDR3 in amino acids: CALTGFKDGEQYF. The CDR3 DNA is TGTGCCTTGACAGGGTTTAAGGATGGCGAGCAGTACTTC.

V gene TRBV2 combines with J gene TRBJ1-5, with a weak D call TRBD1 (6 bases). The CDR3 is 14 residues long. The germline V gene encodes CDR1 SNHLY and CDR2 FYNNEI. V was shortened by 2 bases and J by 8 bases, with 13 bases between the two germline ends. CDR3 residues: CASSEWRGGEPQHF. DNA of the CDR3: TGTGCCAGCAGTGAATGGAGGGGGGGGGAGCCCCAGCATTTT. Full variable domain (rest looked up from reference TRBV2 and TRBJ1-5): EPEVTQTPSHQVTQMGQEVILRCVPISNHLYFYWYRQILGQKVEFLVSFYNNEISEKSEIFDDQFSVERPDGSNFTLKIRSTKLEDSAMYFCASSEWRGGEPQHFGDGTRLSIL.

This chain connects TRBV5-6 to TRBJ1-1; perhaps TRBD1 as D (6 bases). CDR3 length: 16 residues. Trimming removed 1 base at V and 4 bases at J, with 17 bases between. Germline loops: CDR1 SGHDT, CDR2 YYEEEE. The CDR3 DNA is TGTGCCAGCAGCTTGCTCAGGGGACTACGAAGCACTGAAGCTTTCTTT. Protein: CASSLLRGLRSTEAFF.